The present TCR beta chain was sequenced within a study of blood T cell repertoires in COVID-19. Study-wide context: Sources were T cells, B-cell-depleted T cells, or PBMCs; the material itself was cDNA or gDNA.

Assay: immunoSEQ multiplex PCR; the TCRdb copy retains only in-frame clones and omits some. In the table there are about 180,000 clones, about 88% of which are singletons. CDR1 is SGHVS, CDR2 FNYEAQ, per germline. This CDR3 comprises 15 residues. The ends were cut back, 1 base at V and 8 bases at J, with 14 bases in the middle. Sample: PBMCs or T cells enriched from blood (not recorded which). This sequence originates from a woman aged 40 to 49 with acute COVID-19. This chain connects TRBV7-6 to TRBJ1-4, with D possibly TRBD1 on 5 matching bases. The CDR3 is CASSLGTGVQEKLFF. In DNA form, the CDR3 reads TGTGCCAGCAGCTTAGGGACGGGGGTGCAGGAAAAACTGTTTTTT.